The rows below give T cell receptor beta chains drawn from one sample of a study of shared clonotypes between healthy human individuals. Assay: immunoSEQ multiplex PCR; the TCRdb copy retains only in-frame clones and omits some. The profile shows more than 550,000 clones, about nine tenths of them singletons. Sequencing was performed on memory CD8+ T cells from PBMCs. The receptors were sampled from a man aged 18 to 29 in good health. Some clones in this sample may be carry-over from other donors' samples. CDR3s leave out the opening cysteine and the closing phenylalanine or tryptophan. Fields, in order: V gene, clone size, CDR3 protein. The size entry is marked missing in some rows and otherwise reads once, few, many or a size class.

V: TRBV25-1; size: -; CDR3: ASSETDSNQPQH
V: TRBV6-6; size: -; CDR3: ASSRTGLEAGELF
V: TRBV6-1; size: many; CDR3: ASSETSGSYNEQF
V: TRBV15; size: -; CDR3: ATSPQARFSGNTIY
V: TRBV7-9; size: -; CDR3: ASIPTRPQNSGQETQY
V: TRBV7-9; size: few; CDR3: ASSAGRLYEQY
V: TRBV5-6; size: -; CDR3: ASSFAAGGRTGELF
V: TRBV4-1; size: -; CDR3: ASSQSLNYEQY
V: TRBV9; size: -; CDR3: ASSVGRGFEKLF
V: TRBV9; size: -; CDR3: ASSVQDPSYNEQF
V: TRBV4-1; size: -; CDR3: ASSQSTGEQETQY
V: TRBV28; size: -; CDR3: ASSHNRGHQPQH
V: TRBV9; size: -; CDR3: ASSPSGGSYEQY
V: TRBV14; size: -; CDR3: ASSQGDRNTEAF
V: TRBV11-3; size: -; CDR3: ASTPRPNTGELF
V: TRBV6-5; size: -; CDR3: ASRTPGQENNEQF
V: TRBV4-3; size: -; CDR3: ASSPRRGLYNEQF
V: TRBV7-8; size: -; CDR3: ASSLVTGDPVYGYT
V: TRBV28; size: -; CDR3: ASSFWATMNTEAF
V: TRBV7-2; size: once; CDR3: ASSLMDTRFSYEQY
V: TRBV7-9; size: -; CDR3: ASSSRSSGRWGYT
V: TRBV7-3; size: -; CDR3: ASSPEGREVSYEQY
V: TRBV5-6; size: -; CDR3: ASSLVPEGLETQY
V: TRBV15; size: -; CDR3: ATSPTQGQGASIREQY